This T cell receptor (beta chain) was identified during a study of cytomegalovirus exposure and HLA in healthy donors. Details on this clone: Its target is unknown.

Study-wide findings and caveats: Follow-up analysis later connected one missense variant in DCLRE1C with trimming of TCR beta V- and J-genes. It has been reported that TCR beta sequences accurately predicted the HLA-A and HLA-B alleles of most subjects.

Each donor's status was that of a healthy bone marrow donor. V was clipped by 6 bases and J by 0 bases, with 15 bases between them. The germline V gene has CDR1 MNHEY and CDR2 SMNVEV (reference sequence). The CDR3 extends over 15 amino acids. The PCR contained 60 Vbeta and 13 Jbeta primers. TCRdb's copy holds only in-frame clones and misses some; the assay was immunoSEQ multiplex PCR. The repertoire has roughly 120,000 clones, around 77% of them found once; the top ten carry around 16%. Sequenced input: PBMCs. The V and J genes are TRBV27 and TRBJ2-7; D may be TRBD2 (6 bases). The sequence came from a man between 50 and 59 years old in good health and CMV-seropositive. As DNA, the CDR3 is TGTGCCAGCAGGGCCGCCCAGCGGGCCTCCTACGAGCAGTACTTC. Protein: CASRAAQRASYEQYF.